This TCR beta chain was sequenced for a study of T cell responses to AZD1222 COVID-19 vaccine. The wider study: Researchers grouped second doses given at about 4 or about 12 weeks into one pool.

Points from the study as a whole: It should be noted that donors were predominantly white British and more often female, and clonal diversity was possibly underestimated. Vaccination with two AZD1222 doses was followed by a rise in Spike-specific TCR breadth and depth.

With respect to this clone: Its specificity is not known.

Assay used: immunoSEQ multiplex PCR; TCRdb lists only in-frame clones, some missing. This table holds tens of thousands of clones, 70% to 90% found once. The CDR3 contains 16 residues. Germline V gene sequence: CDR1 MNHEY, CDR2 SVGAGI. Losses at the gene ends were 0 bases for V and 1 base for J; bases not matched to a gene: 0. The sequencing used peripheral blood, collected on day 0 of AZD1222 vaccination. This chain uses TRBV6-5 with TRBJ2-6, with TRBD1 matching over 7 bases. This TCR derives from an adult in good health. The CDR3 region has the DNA TGTGCCAGCAGTTACTCCAGGGGGTCTGGGGCCAACGTCCTGACTTTC. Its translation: CASSYSRGSGANVLTF.